The T cell receptor beta chain described here comes from a study of T-cell memory formation after mild COVID-19. Overall study context: Across donors, TCR clusters were largely donor specific.

Study-level results: CD4+ contracting clones were mainly CM and EM; CD8+ ones, EMRA. Clones that got smaller from day 15 to 85 had even CD4/CD8, while clones growing later tipped toward CD4+.

This clonotype was picked up a small number of times. The antigen is undetermined. From the 5' RACE reads, TCRdb called clonotypes with MiXCR, one entry per CDR3 protein. The data show 350,000 to 400,000 distinct CDR3 sequences, around an eighth seen once. Looked up from germline, CDR1 is MNHEY and CDR2 is SVGEGT. CDR3 size: 16 residues. V lost 6 bases to trimming and J lost 3 bases, with 21 bases between them. This sequence joins TRBV6-2 or TRBV6-3 and TRBJ2-7; possibly TRBD1 for D (6 bases). Sample: PBMCs or a T cell subset sorted from them (not recorded which). The clonotype was recovered from a man between 18 and 35 years old who had mild COVID-19 (a few samples of this study predate the infection). Cell type and time point are not known. The CDR3 bases are TGTGCCAGCAGAATGACAGCCAGGGGTCTCTTCTACGAGCAGTACTTC. As protein: CASRMTARGLFYEQYF.